These T cell receptor beta chains were read from a single sample in a study of blood T cell repertoires in COVID-19. Produced via immunoSEQ multiplex PCR; TCRdb's table is partial and in-frame only. The sample holds about 99,000 clones, about 89% seen once. The sequenced sample was peripheral blood. The source of these receptors is a human donor in a cohort sampled during active COVID-19. Each CDR3 is given with its conserved first and last residue. The order of the fields is D gene, clone size, J gene, V gene, CDR3 DNA, CDR3 protein. D genes are given only for firm matches. Size values are once, few and many counts, or a class for expanded clones, and some rows have none.

TRBD2,-,TRBJ2-1,TRBV27,TGTGCCAGCAGTTCCCGGGCGGGAGCTGTCACCAATGAGCAGTTCTTC,CASSSRAGAVTNEQFF
-,-,TRBJ2-5,TRBV11-1,TGTGCCAGTCAGCGTACCCTGTTGGAGACCCAGTACTTC,CASQRTLLETQYF
-,-,TRBJ2-7,TRBV28,TGTGCCAGCAGGTCTGGGGGGACCTACGAGCAGTACTTC,CASRSGGTYEQYF
TRBD1,-,TRBJ2-7,TRBV7-3,TGTGCCAGCAGCTTAGGGACAGGTATCTCCTACGAGCAGTACTTC,CASSLGTGISYEQYF
-,-,TRBJ2-1,TRBV2,TGTGCCAGCAGTGGGAGGGGGCCCCATCTCAACGATGAGCAGTTCTTC,CASSGRGPHLNDEQFF
TRBD2,-,TRBJ2-5,TRBV19,TGTGCCAGTCGCTCGGGAGGGGAGACCCAGTACTTC,CASRSGGETQYF
-,-,TRBJ2-7,TRBV11-3,TGTGCCAGCAGCTTATCGACAGGAACCTACGAGCAGTACTTC,CASSLSTGTYEQYF
-,-,TRBJ2-5,TRBV10-3,TGTGCCATCAGCGGGGGTATAGCAGAGACCCAGTACTTC,CAISGGIAETQYF
TRBD2,-,TRBJ2-5,TRBV28,TGTGCCAGCAGTGTGACTAGCGGGATAATTGGGACCCAGTACTTC,CASSVTSGIIGTQYF
-,-,TRBJ1-2,TRBV5-5,TGTGCCAGCAGCCGATACAGGGATAGCACCTTC,CASSRYRDSTF
-,-,TRBJ1-3,TRBV4-1,TGCGCCAGCAGCCAGGTGACAGGCTCTGGAAACACCATATATTTT,CASSQVTGSGNTIYF
-,once,TRBJ1-2,TRBV7-9,TGTGCCAGCAGCTCACAAGACTATGGCTACACCTTC,CASSSQDYGYTF
-,-,TRBJ2-4,TRBV28,TGTGCCAGCAGTCCAAGCGGAACTCTAGCCAAAAACATTCAGTACTTC,CASSPSGTLAKNIQYF
-,-,TRBJ1-5,TRBV2,TGTGCCAGCAGTGAAAGGTCAGGCGGCAATCAGCCCCAGCATTTT,CASSERSGGNQPQHF
-,-,TRBJ1-2,TRBV7-9,TGTGCCAGCAGCTTAGGGAGGGACCGAGCTAACTATGGCTACACCTTC,CASSLGRDRANYGYTF
TRBD1,few,TRBJ2-3,TRBV9,TGTGCCAGCAGTTACCGCCGGGACAGGGCCACAGATACGCAGTATTTT,CASSYRRDRATDTQYF
-,-,TRBJ1-1,TRBV7-2,TGTGCCAGCAGCTTAGGAGGGCGGCATGGGGCTGAAGCTTTCTTT,CASSLGGRHGAEAFF
TRBD1,once,TRBJ2-3,TRBV4-1,TGCGCCAGCAGCCAAATAACAGGGGGAACAGATACGCAGTATTTT,CASSQITGGTDTQYF
TRBD2,-,TRBJ2-5,TRBV9,TGTGCCAGCAGCGTAGGGACTAGCGGGAGGGGGTCCCAAGAGACCCAGTACTTC,CASSVGTSGRGSQETQYF
TRBD2,-,TRBJ2-2,TRBV5-4,TGTGCCAGCAGCCCGACTAGCGGGGGGCCCACCGGGGAGCTGTTTTTT,CASSPTSGGPTGELFF
-,-,TRBJ1-3,TRBV11-1,TGTGCCAGCAGCTTAGGGGACACCAGCTCTGGAAACACCATATATTTT,CASSLGDTSSGNTIYF
-,once,TRBJ1-1,TRBV5-6,TGTGCCAGCAGCTTATTCAACTGGAACACTGAAGCTTTCTTT,CASSLFNWNTEAFF
-,-,TRBJ2-1,TRBV28,TGTGCCAGCAGTTTACCCAACAGGGTTCAATATCAGCAGTTCTTC,CASSLPNRVQYQQFF
-,-,TRBJ1-5,TRBV19,TGTGCCAGTAGTATAGATCTATTTCGGTTCTGGGCACGTAGCAATCAGCCCCAGCATTTT,CASSIDLFRFWARSNQPQHF
-,few,TRBJ1-5,TRBV6-5,TGTGCCAGCACGAGCGGGAGATATCAGCCCCAGCATTTT,CASTSGRYQPQHF
-,-,TRBJ2-7,TRBV9,TGTGCCAGCAGCGATACAGGGTGGGCCTACGAGCAGTACTTC,CASSDTGWAYEQYF
TRBD2,-,TRBJ2-1,TRBV5-4,TGTGCCAGCAGTCTAGCGGCAGGCTCCTACAATGAGCAGTTCTTC,CASSLAAGSYNEQFF
-,-,TRBJ1-4,TRBV5-6,TGTGCCAGCAGCTTGAGAGCTAATGAAAAACTGTTTTTT,CASSLRANEKLFF
TRBD2,-,TRBJ2-3,TRBV7-2,TGTGCCAGCAGCTTAGCGCGGGGAGGGTTATCAGATACGCAGTATTTT,CASSLARGGLSDTQYF
TRBD1,few,TRBJ1-2,TRBV5-6,TGTGCCAGCAGCACTATCGGGACAGGGTTTAACTATGGCTACACCTTC,CASSTIGTGFNYGYTF
-,-,TRBJ2-5,TRBV19,TGTGCCAGTTCGGAGGGGCGCGAAGAGACCCAGTACTTC,CASSEGREETQYF
-,-,TRBJ1-2,TRBV5-1,TGCGCCAGCAGACGCCAGGGGTCAGGACCCTATGGCTACACCTTC,CASRRQGSGPYGYTF
TRBD1,few,TRBJ1-6,TRBV5-5,TGTGCCAGCAGCTTCGGGACAGGGGATAATTCACCCCTCCACTTT,CASSFGTGDNSPLHF
-,-,TRBJ1-1,TRBV9,TGTGCCAGCAACGCGATAGACATAGCTTTCTTT,CASNAIDIAFF
TRBD1,-,TRBJ1-2,TRBV2,TGTGCCAGCAGTCCTGACAGGGCTGCTGGCTACACCTTC,CASSPDRAAGYTF
TRBD2,once,TRBJ2-2,TRBV28,TGTGCCAGCAGTCCCCCCCCCTTCCGGGAGGGCCCCGGGGAGCTGTTTTTT,CASSPPPFREGPGELFF
TRBD1,-,TRBJ2-7,TRBV4-1,TGCGCCAGCAGCCAAGGTGGACAGGCTTCCTACGAGCAGTACTTC,CASSQGGQASYEQYF
TRBD2,-,TRBJ2-3,TRBV6-1,TGTGCCAGCAGTGATTCGTATAGACTAGCGGGAGGCGATACGCAGTATTTT,CASSDSYRLAGGDTQYF
-,-,TRBJ1-5,TRBV27,TGTGCCAGCAGTCCACAGGGTAGCAATCAGCCCCAGCATTTT,CASSPQGSNQPQHF
-,-,TRBJ2-1,TRBV3-1/TRBV3-2,TGTGCCAGCAGGGGCGGACTAAACTACAATGAGCAGTTCTTC,CASRGGLNYNEQFF
-,-,TRBJ2-7,TRBV9,TGTGCCAGCAGCGTAGGACAGGGAGGCGAGCAGTACTTC,CASSVGQGGEQYF
-,-,TRBJ2-3,TRBV4-2,TGTGCCAGCAGCCAAGATATCAGGGATACGCAGTATTTT,CASSQDIRDTQYF
-,-,TRBJ1-6,TRBV5-1,TGCGCCAGCAGCTTGGTAGAGAATTCACCCCTCCACTTT,CASSLVENSPLHF
-,-,TRBJ2-5,TRBV4-3,TGCGCCAGCAGCCAAAACCCTCGGGAGACCCAGTACTTC,CASSQNPRETQYF
-,-,TRBJ2-7,TRBV9,TGTGCCAGCAGCCTAGGGGCTAGCGTCAGCTCCTACGAGCAGTACTTC,CASSLGASVSSYEQYF
TRBD2,-,TRBJ2-2,TRBV5-4,TGTGCCAGCAGCTTCCCTAGCGGGAGGCGGGGCACCGGGGAGCTGTTTTTT,CASSFPSGRRGTGELFF
TRBD2,once,TRBJ2-2,TRBV28,TGTGCCTGTCTAGCGGGAGGGTCCCAAGCCGGGGAGCTGTTTTTT,CACLAGGSQAGELFF
-,-,TRBJ2-1,TRBV7-6,TGTGCCAGCAGCTTAGTCGGGGATACCTACAATGAGCAGTTCTTC,CASSLVGDTYNEQFF
TRBD1,-,TRBJ2-7,TRBV6-5,TGTGCCAGCAGGAAACAGACAGGGAGCGAGCAGTACTTC,CASRKQTGSEQYF
TRBD2,-,TRBJ2-5,TRBV25-1,TGTGCCAGCAGTGACCGACTAGCGGGAGTCCAAGAGACCCAGTACTTC,CASSDRLAGVQETQYF
-,-,TRBJ2-1,TRBV27,TGTGCCAGCAGCCTCCGACCCCCGGGGGTCTACAATGAGCAGTTCTTC,CASSLRPPGVYNEQFF
TRBD1,-,TRBJ2-1,TRBV29-1,TGCAGCGCCGGGGGGACAGGGAATAATGAGCAGTTCTTC,CSAGGTGNNEQFF
-,few,TRBJ2-7,TRBV28,TGTGCCAGCAGCCCACTGCGGGAGCAGTACTTC,CASSPLREQYF
TRBD1,-,TRBJ1-1,TRBV5-1,TGCGCCAGCAGGCTGATTCCGGGACAGGAGAACACTGAAGCTTTCTTT,CASRLIPGQENTEAFF
TRBD2,-,TRBJ2-5,TRBV10-3,TGTGCCATCAAGCCGGGGGGGCTCCAAGAGACCCAGTACTTC,CAIKPGGLQETQYF
-,-,TRBJ2-5,TRBV7-2,TGTGCCAGCAGCCTGAGTTTCCAAGAGACCCAGTACTTC,CASSLSFQETQYF
-,-,TRBJ2-2,TRBV7-2,TGTGCCAGCAGCCTTCGAGCGGTAAACACCGGGGAGCTGTTTTTT,CASSLRAVNTGELFF
-,-,TRBJ1-1,TRBV19,TGTGCCAGTAGTATGGCCAGGGGCAACACTGAAGCTTTCTTT,CASSMARGNTEAFF
TRBD2,-,TRBJ2-5,TRBV9,TGTGCCAGCAGCGTAGGCCTAGCGGGATACCAAGAGACCCAGTACTTC,CASSVGLAGYQETQYF
-,-,TRBJ1-5,TRBV4-1,TGCGCCAGCAGCCAAGATCGGACAACGGGTCAGCCCCAGCATTTT,CASSQDRTTGQPQHF